A single sample gave rise to the 16 T cell receptor beta chains below, sequenced in a study of cytomegalovirus exposure and HLA in healthy donors. The PCR made use of 60 Vbeta and 13 Jbeta primers. The assay was immunoSEQ multiplex PCR, and TCRdb's table has in-frame clones only and misses some. The table has approximately 100,000 clones, 80% to 90% seen once. What was sequenced was PBMCs. These receptors came from a man aged 35 to 55 in good health and CMV-seronegative.

V is TRBV10-3 and J is TRBJ2-7, with TRBD2 matching 13 bases. Germline CDR1 is ENHRY and CDR2 is SYGVKD. V lost 0 bases, J lost 2 bases, and 10 bases stayed unmatched. CDR3 length equals 19 residues. CDR3 bases: TGTGCCATCAGTGAGTCTCCGGGACTAGCGGGGTACAAGACCTACGAGCAGTACTTC. This codes for CAISESPGLAGYKTYEQYF.

A few counts support this clone. The rearrangement links TRBV4-2 to TRBJ2-7; no clear D gene. There are 15 residues in the CDR3. Trimming stripped 0 bases from V and 4 bases from J, with 13 bases between. Per the germline V gene, CDR1 is LGHNA and CDR2 is YNFKEQ. The CDR3 nucleotides read TGTGCCAGCAGCCAAGATAATATGCGGAGTTACGAGCAGTACTTC. Translated: CASSQDNMRSYEQYF.

DNA for the CDR3: TGCGCCAGCAGCTTCGGGTCACAGGGATGGGAGCAGTACTTC. It is translated as CASSFGSQGWEQYF. This sequence joins TRBV5-1 and TRBJ2-7; D is possibly TRBD1 (6 bases). V dropped 2 bases and J dropped 7 bases, with 16 bases sitting between them. Germline V gene data show CDR1 as SGHRS and CDR2 as YFSETQ. CDR3 length: 14 amino acids.

This clone was picked up one time. The chain joins TRBV5-1 to TRBJ1-1; tentative D call: TRBD1 (6 bases). Trimming took off 4 bases at V and 0 bases at J, with 13 bases between the two ends. CDR1 and CDR2 (germline): SGHRS, YFSETQ. CDR3 length: 15 amino acids. The CDR3 DNA follows: TGCGCCAGCAGCCCAATCGGACAGATGAACACTGAAGCTTTCTTT. Its protein product is CASSPIGQMNTEAFF. The whole variable domain, remainder taken from reference TRBV5-1 and TRBJ1-1, is KAGVTQTPRYLIKTRGQQVTLSCSPISGHRSVSWYQQTPGQGLQFLFEYFSETQRNKGNFPGRFSGRQFSNSRSEMNVSTLELGDSALYLCASSPIGQMNTEAFFGQGTRLTVV.

The rearrangement links TRBV27 to TRBJ1-1; tentative D call: TRBD1 (6 bases). The CDR3 runs 14 residues. Between the trimmed V and J ends, which lost 2 bases and 3 bases, there was a span of 10 bases. Germline V gene data show CDR1 as MNHEY and CDR2 as SMNVEV (reference sequence). CDR3 sequence: CASSLGGAYTEAFF. The DNA of the CDR3 is TGTGCCAGCAGTTTAGGGGGGGCCTACACTGAAGCTTTCTTT.

V is TRBV19 and J is TRBJ1-5; 7 nucleotides align to TRBD1. V lost 7 bases and J lost 1; bases outside the gene matches: 10. CDR1 is LNHDA and CDR2 is SQIVND in the germline V gene (reference sequence). The CDR3 length is 16 residues. Written as DNA, the CDR3 is TGTGCCAGTATCAGGGGGTCGGGGCGAAGCAATCAGCCCCAGCATTTT. Its protein product is CASIRGSGRSNQPQHF.

The chain is built from TRBV19 and TRBJ2-2; 10 bases agree with TRBD1. The junction had 9 bases not matched to a gene; V was cut back by 11 bases and J by 6 bases. CDR1 LNHDA and CDR2 SQIVND come from the germline V gene (reference sequence). CDR3 length: 14 residues. The CDR3 sequence is CACATGGMAGELFF. In DNA, the CDR3 is TGTGCCTGCGCGACAGGGGGCATGGCCGGGGAGCTGTTTTTT.

The V call is TRBV2, the J call TRBJ1-6; perhaps TRBD1 as D (5 bases). Germline V gene sequence: CDR1 SNHLY, CDR2 FYNNEI. This CDR3 comprises 15 residues. Trimming removed 7 bases at V and 7 bases at J, with 17 bases between. The CDR3 loop reads CASKPGTGGNSPLHF. The DNA of the CDR3 is TGTGCCAGCAAGCCGGGGACGGGAGGAAATTCACCCCTCCACTTT.

This clone is a singleton in its sample. V and J are TRBV5-1 and TRBJ2-2, with 10 bases that match TRBD1. CDR1 is SGHRS, CDR2 YFSETQ, per germline. There are 17 residues in the CDR3. V gave up 3 bases and J gave up 4 bases; unmatched junction bases: 9. The CDR3 is CASSYWRQGASTGELFF. The CDR3 coding sequence is TGCGCCAGCAGCTACTGGCGACAGGGGGCTAGCACCGGGGAGCTGTTTTTT.

This clone was observed a few times. The chain links TRBV18 to TRBJ1-1, with 7 bases identical to TRBD1. Unmatched junction bases numbered 6, after V lost 6 bases and J lost 8 bases. Per the germline V gene, CDR1 is KGHSH and CDR2 is LQKENI. The CDR3 contains 12 residues. In nucleotides, the CDR3 is TGTGCCAGCTCTCAAGGACAGGTAGAAGCTTTCTTT. Residues: CASSQGQVEAFF.

V is TRBV6-1 and J is TRBJ2-5; 7 positions match TRBD1. Germline lookup yields CDR1 MNHNS and CDR2 SASEGT. Trimming cost V 6 bases and J 2 bases; bases outside gene matches: 6. CDR3 length: 14 amino acids. The CDR3, as DNA: TGTGCCAGCAGCGCCACAGGGGCGCAAGAGACCCAGTACTTC. As protein: CASSATGAQETQYF.

This chain uses TRBV6-5 with TRBJ2-7; D unresolved. The CDR3 sequence is 14 residues long. V was cut by 5 bases and J by 0 bases, with 11 bases left in between. The V gene's germline CDR1 is MNHEY and CDR2 SVGAGI. The CDR3 spells CASSRVYSSYEQYF. For the CDR3, the DNA is TGTGCCAGCAGTCGGGTTTACTCCTCCTACGAGCAGTACTTC.

This chain joins TRBV5-1 and TRBJ2-7, with 9 bases fitting TRBD1. The germline V gene encodes CDR1 SGHRS and CDR2 YFSETQ. The CDR3 has 14 residues. The V gene end was trimmed by 5 bases and the J gene end by 3 bases; junction bases not matched to a gene: 6. As DNA, the CDR3 is TGCGCCAGCAGACGCGGGGACAGGGTCTACGAGCAGTACTTC. It translates to CASRRGDRVYEQYF.

The chain is built from TRBV7-6 and TRBJ2-3; D is possibly TRBD1 (7 bases). The CDR3 contains 16 residues. From germline, CDR1 is SGHVS and CDR2 FNYEAQ. V lost 1 base and J lost 0, with 11 bases in between. CDR3 residues: CASSLESGGSTDTQYF. DNA of the CDR3: TGTGCCAGCAGCTTAGAATCAGGGGGGAGCACAGATACGCAGTATTTT.

The gene calls are TRBV9 and TRBJ1-4; no clear D. V lost 0 bases, J lost 13 bases, and 13 bases lay in between. Germline CDR1 reads SGDLS; CDR2 reads YYNGEE. The CDR3 runs to 13 residues. The CDR3 nucleotides read TGTGCCAGCAGCGTAGATGGACGCAGCGGACTGTTTTTT. This sequence encodes CASSVDGRSGLFF.

This clone was seen a handful of times. The chain couples TRBV19 to TRBJ1-1; 8 positions agree with TRBD1. The germline V gene encodes CDR1 LNHDA and CDR2 SQIVND (reference sequence). After removal of 5 bases from V and 6 bases from J, the junction contained 11 bases not matched to a gene. The CDR3 sequence is 15 residues long. In DNA, the CDR3 is TGTGCCAGTAGTCCCCGGGACAGGAGTTTTCCTGAAGCTTTCTTT. Its protein product is CASSPRDRSFPEAFF.